This record concerns one TCR beta chain sequence. Its antigen is not identified. Libraries were UMI-labeled 5' RACE TRB cDNA. TCRdb re-called the 5' RACE reads, yielding one record per CDR3 amino acid sequence without DNA. This listing includes about 40,000 distinct CDR3 sequences. These data belong to a study of CXCR3-negative and CXCR3-positive naive CD8 T cells. About the study: The total count of TRB reads reached around 130 million, and each library contributed about 1.5 +/- 0.3 million. Study-wide findings and caveats: CXCR3-negative and CXCR3-positive naive cells shared comparable TRBV-TRBJ usage, but memory cells did not.

The TCR was taken from a human donor in good health. Some clones in this sample may be carry-over from other donors' samples. Sequenced input: memory CD8+ T cells from blood.

CDR3 sequence reads: CSVSGGKSSYEQYF. The chain couples TRBV29-1 to TRBJ2-7; TCRdb's D call, TRBD1, is unchecked because there is no DNA. Germline V gives CDR1 SQVTM, CDR2 ANQGSEA. The CDR3 is 14 amino acids.